In its sample, the clone carrying this T cell receptor (beta chain) was seen many times. The data are from a study of breast tumors, draining lymph nodes, adjacent tissues. Samples came from axillary lymph nodes draining the breast cancer. Germline V CDR1 and CDR2: WNHNN, SYGVQD (reference sequence). V lost 6 bases and J lost 2, with 16 bases in between. The CDR3 runs 15 residues. TCRdb ran MiXCR on the multiplex PCR reads and lists one entry per CDR3 protein. The sample holds 84,000 or so distinct CDR3 sequences, approximately 29% seen once. Sequencing used axillary lymph node tissue. The V gene is TRBV10-1, the J gene TRBJ2-5; a possible D gene is TRBD1 (6 bases). This receptor was identified in a female donor with breast cancer. Some clones in this sample may be carry-over from other donors' samples. CDR3 nucleotides: TGCGCCAGCAGAGCGGACAGCAAAAGACAAGAGACCCAGTACTTC. It is translated as CASRADSKRQETQYF.